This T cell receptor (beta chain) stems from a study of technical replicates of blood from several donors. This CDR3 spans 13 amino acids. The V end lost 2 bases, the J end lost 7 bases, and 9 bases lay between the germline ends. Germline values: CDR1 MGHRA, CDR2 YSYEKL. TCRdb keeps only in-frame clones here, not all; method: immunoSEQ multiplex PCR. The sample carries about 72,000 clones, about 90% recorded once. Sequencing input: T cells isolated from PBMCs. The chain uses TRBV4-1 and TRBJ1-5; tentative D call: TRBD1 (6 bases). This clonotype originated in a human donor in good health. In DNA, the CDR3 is TGCGCCAGCAGCCAAAACAGGGAACAGCCCCAGCATTTT. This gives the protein CASSQNREQPQHF.